The 10 T cell receptor beta chains listed next were all sequenced from one sample in a study of technical replicates of blood from several donors. The data were produced by immunoSEQ multiplex PCR, yet TCRdb's version contains in-frame clones alone and is incomplete. Among tens of thousands of clones, approximately 93% were seen once, and the ten largest hold 0.26%. Sequencing was done on a sample of T cells isolated from PBMCs. These receptors originate from a human donor in good health.

This chain connects TRBV9 to TRBJ2-2; 7 bases align to TRBD2. Germline lookup yields CDR1 SGDLS and CDR2 YYNGEE. V gave up 0 bases and J gave up 5 bases; unmatched junction bases: 1. This CDR3 spans 14 amino acids. The CDR3, as DNA: TGTGCCAGCAGCGTAGGCGGGGGTACCGGGGAGCTGTTTTTT. Amino acid sequence: CASSVGGGTGELFF.

The rearrangement links TRBV12-5 to TRBJ2-1; D is undetermined. CDR3 length: 13 amino acids. With 4 bases removed from V and 9 bases from J, the gap between germline ends came to 13 bases. Per germline, CDR1 LGHNT and CDR2 FRNRAP. The CDR3 spells CASGSPISGEQFF. The CDR3 nucleotides are TGTGCTAGTGGTTCGCCAATCAGTGGTGAGCAGTTCTTC. The full variable domain, completed using reference TRBV12-5 and TRBJ2-1, is DARVTQTPRHKVTEMGQEVTMRCQPILGHNTVFWYRQTMMQGLELLAYFRNRAPLDDSGMPKDRFSAEMPDATLATLKIQPSEPRDSAVYFCASGSPISGEQFFGPGTRLTVL.

V gene TRBV7-3 combines with J gene TRBJ2-1; the D gene is possibly TRBD1 (5 bases). The ends were cut back, 5 bases at V and 5 bases at J, with 10 bases in the middle. This CDR3 region has 13 residues. The germline gives CDR1 SGHTA, CDR2 FQGTGA. CDR3 sequence reads: CASSRTGNNEQFF. CDR3 DNA: TGTGCCAGCAGCCGTACAGGTAACAATGAGCAGTTCTTC.

The chain is built from TRBV7-9 and TRBJ2-7; 10 bases align to TRBD2. The V segment lost 7 bases and the J segment 2 bases; nucleotides outside the gene matches: 5. Germline assignment: CDR1 SEHNR and CDR2 FQNEAQ (reference sequence). The CDR3 is 14 residues long. Written as DNA, the CDR3 is TGTGCCAGCACGCCGGGACTAGCGACCTACGAGCAGTACTTC. Amino acids: CASTPGLATYEQYF.

The chain is built from TRBV19 and TRBJ1-2; D unresolved. The germline V gene encodes CDR1 LNHDA and CDR2 SQIVND (reference sequence). The CDR3 is 13 residues long. V was shortened by 10 bases and J by 4 bases, with 16 bases between the two germline ends. CDR3 region: CATSSSAFYGYTF. CDR3 bases: TGTGCCACCTCGTCCAGCGCATTCTATGGCTACACCTTC.

The chain couples TRBV7-2 to TRBJ1-1; TRBD1 agrees at 10 bases. After removal of 5 bases from V and 5 bases from J, the junction contained 8 bases not matched to a gene. CDR1 and CDR2 from the germline V gene are SGHTA and FQGNSA. This CDR3 region has 15 residues. Here the CDR3 reads CASSPQTGGATEAFF. The CDR3 DNA reads TGTGCCAGCAGCCCTCAGACAGGGGGCGCGACTGAAGCTTTCTTT. The full variable domain, in which reference TRBV7-2 and TRBJ1-1 provide the parts outside the CDR3, is GAGVSQSPSNKVTEKGKDVELRCDPISGHTALYWYRQSLGQGLEFLIYFQGNSAPDKSGLPSDRFSAERTGGSVSTLTIQRTQQEDSAVYLCASSPQTGGATEAFFGQGTRLTVV.

The chain joins TRBV7-2 to TRBJ2-3; 11 bases fit TRBD2. The germline CDR1 and CDR2 sequences are SGHTA and FQGNSA. CDR3 length equals 16 residues. With V trimmed by 3 bases and J by 5 bases, 7 bases remained unmatched. The CDR3 region is CASSFWTSGFLDTQYF. CDR3 nucleotide sequence: TGTGCCAGCAGCTTCTGGACTAGCGGGTTCCTAGATACGCAGTATTTT.

This clone has just one count. V and J are TRBV2 and TRBJ2-1; 7 bases are shared with TRBD1. The CDR3 is 13 residues long. The junction had 8 bases not matched to a gene; V was cut back by 6 bases and J by 9 bases. The germline V gene encodes CDR1 SNHLY and CDR2 FYNNEI. CDR3 DNA sequence: TGTGCCAGCAGGTTCCAGGGGGAGCGTGAGCAGTTCTTC. Translated: CASRFQGEREQFF.

CDR3 amino acids: CASGDPRHIQGGEQYF. CDR3 coding DNA: TGTGCTAGTGGCGACCCGCGACACATCCAAGGGGGCGAGCAGTACTTC. The chain has TRBV12-5 and TRBJ2-7; a weak D match, TRBD1 (6 bases). The germline V and J ends were trimmed by 6 bases and 6 bases, with 24 bases remaining between them. The CDR3 totals 16 residues. Per the germline V gene, CDR1 is LGHNT and CDR2 is FRNRAP.

The V and J genes are TRBV25-1 and TRBJ2-7; 8 bases match TRBD1. The CDR3 contains 14 residues. CDR1 MGHDK and CDR2 SYGVNS come from the germline V gene. Trimming took 6 bases from V and 2 from J; bases not matched to a gene: 6. CDR3 sequence: CASRRTGPTYEQYF. In nucleotides, the CDR3 is TGTGCCAGCAGGAGGACAGGGCCTACCTACGAGCAGTACTTC.